Presented here are 6 T cell receptor beta chains from one specimen sequenced in a study of T cell clonality in common variable immunodeficiency. Study-level findings and limits: Reportedly, TCR beta sequences from common variable immunodeficiency showed fewer deletions and N-nucleotide insertions.

No cognate antigen is known for these TCRs. Profiled with immunoSEQ multiplex PCR; TCRdb holds only in-frame clones, not every one. This sample comprises around 19,000 clones, none seen once only. Sample: peripheral blood mononuclear cells. These receptor sequences come from a human donor with common variable immunodeficiency.

This clone was seen repeatedly, ten times or more. The read finishes 3 residues shy of the CDR3 end, and the germline J gene is used to complete it. The chain joins TRBV7-6 to TRBJ2-1; 7 nucleotides match TRBD2. Germline lookup yields CDR1 SGHVS and CDR2 FNYEAQ. The V and J ends lost 3 bases and 0 bases, in that order; junction bases with no gene match: 2. This CDR3 comprises 15 residues. The CDR3 DNA, read in part, is TGTGCCAGCAGCTTGGCGGGGGTCTCCTACAATGAG. It specifies CASSLAGVSYNE. The whole CDR3 protein is CASSLAGVSYNEQFF.

In regard to this clone: The read terminates 3 residues before the CDR3 end, so the remaining end is supplied by the germline J gene. The rearrangement joins TRBV19 to TRBJ1-1; possibly TRBD1 for D (6 bases). V was trimmed by 3 bases and J by 0 bases, leaving 14 bases between them. This CDR3 region has 16 residues. Germline values: CDR1 LNHDA, CDR2 SQIVND (reference sequence). Partial CDR3 DNA: TGTGCCAGTAGTATTTCATCGGGACAAATGAACACTGAA. It codes for CASSISSGQMNTE. The complete CDR3 protein is CASSISSGQMNTEAFF. Together with reference TRBV19 and TRBJ1-1, the CDR3 gives the full variable domain: DGGITQSPKYLFRKEGQNVTLSCEQNLNHDAMYWYRQDPGQGLRLIYYSQIVNDFQKGDIAEGYSVSREKKESFPLTVTSAQKNPTAFYLCASSISSGQMNTEAFFGQGTRLTVV.

This clone has a count of ten or more. The read halts 3 residues ahead of the CDR3 end, with the missing end drawn from the germline J gene. The gene calls are TRBV29-1 and TRBJ1-1; 9 bases map to TRBD1. CDR1 and CDR2 (germline): SQVTM, ANQGSEA. CDR3 size: 12 residues. The V gene end was trimmed by 4 bases and the J gene end by 5 bases; junction bases not matched to a gene: 2. The sequenced part of the CDR3 DNA is TGCAGCGTTGTAGGACAGGGGACTGAA. Protein: CSVVGQGTE. The full CDR3 reads CSVVGQGTEAFF.

This clone was found a few times. Coverage ceases 3 residues before the CDR3 finishes, and the germline J gene fills in the end. This chain joins TRBV2 and TRBJ2-5; TRBD2 matches 15 bases. The CDR3 covers 13 residues. Germline V gives CDR1 SNHLY, CDR2 FYNNEI. Incomplete CDR3 DNA: TGTGCCGGAGGACTAGCGGGAGGGAACACC. Its protein product is CAGGLAGGNT. The full CDR3 reads CAGGLAGGNTQYF.

This clone was picked up many times. The sequence runs out 3 residues before the end of the CDR3; the remainder is reconstructed from the germline J gene. This chain connects TRBV30 to TRBJ2-6, with no clear D. The germline V gene encodes CDR1 GTSNPN and CDR2 SVGIG (reference sequence). V was trimmed by 0 bases and J by 0 bases, leaving 9 bases between them. The CDR3 loop spans 16 amino acids. CDR3 DNA, as far as it was read: TGTGCCTGGAGTGTACATCCCCTCTCTGGGGCCAACGTC. Protein sequence: CAWSVHPLSGANV. The entire CDR3 protein reads CAWSVHPLSGANVLTF.

Ten or more counts support this clone. The CDR3 goes on 3 residues after the read ends, and that part is filled in from the germline J gene. The chain carries TRBV7-2 and TRBJ2-1; 7 bases line up with TRBD2. CDR1 and CDR2 from the germline V gene are SGHTA and FQGNSA. J gave up 2 bases and V 6 bases, and 1 base lay outside the gene matches. This CDR3 is 13 amino acids long. CDR3 sequence reads: CASSLAAYNEQFF. CDR3 DNA, as far as it was read: TGTGCCAGCAGTCTAGCGGCCTACAATGAG.